This T cell receptor beta chain appears in the sequencing data of a study of blood T cell repertoires in COVID-19. Study as a whole: The samples span acute and convalescent COVID-19 from the United States, Italy and Spain. The analysed material was cDNA or gDNA that came from T cells, B-cell-depleted T cells, or PBMCs.

Only in-frame clones appear in the TCRdb table, and some are missing; sequencing was by immunoSEQ multiplex PCR. The sample lists 62,000 or so clones, roughly 78% seen once, with 14% in the top ten. Germline V gives CDR1 LGHNT, CDR2 FRNRAP. This CDR3 has 12 amino acids. V was clipped by 6 bases and J by 6 bases, with 9 bases between them. The receptor was derived from a man aged 55 to 70 with COVID-19, enrolled during active disease. The sequencing input was peripheral blood. The J gene is TRBJ1-5, the V gene TRBV12-5; possible D gene TRBD1, 6 bases. The CDR3 DNA sequence: TGTGCTAGTGGGACAGGAGTTCAGCCCCAGCATTTT. Translation gives CASGTGVQPQHF. Based on the CDR3 plus reference TRBV12-5 and TRBJ1-5, the full variable domain is DARVTQTPRHKVTEMGQEVTMRCQPILGHNTVFWYRQTMMQGLELLAYFRNRAPLDDSGMPKDRFSAEMPDATLATLKIQPSEPRDSAVYFCASGTGVQPQHFGDGTRLSIL.